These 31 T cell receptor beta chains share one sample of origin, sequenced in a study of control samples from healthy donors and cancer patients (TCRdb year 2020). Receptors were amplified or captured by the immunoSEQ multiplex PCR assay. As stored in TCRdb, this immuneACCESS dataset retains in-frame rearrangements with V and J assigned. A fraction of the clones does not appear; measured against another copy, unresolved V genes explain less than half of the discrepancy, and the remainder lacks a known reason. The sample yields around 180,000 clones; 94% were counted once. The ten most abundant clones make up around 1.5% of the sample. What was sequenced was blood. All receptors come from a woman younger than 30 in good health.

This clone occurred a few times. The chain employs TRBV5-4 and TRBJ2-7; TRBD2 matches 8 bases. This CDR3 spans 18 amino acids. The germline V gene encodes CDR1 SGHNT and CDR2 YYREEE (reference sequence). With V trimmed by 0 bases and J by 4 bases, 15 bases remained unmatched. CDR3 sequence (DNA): TGTGCCAGCAGCTTGGCGCTAGGGCTAGCGGGCCTAGCTTACGAGCAGTACTTC. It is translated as CASSLALGLAGLAYEQYF. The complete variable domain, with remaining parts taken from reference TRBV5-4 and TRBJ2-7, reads ETGVTQSPTHLIKTRGQQVTLRCSSQSGHNTVSWYQQALGQGPQFIFQYYREEENGRGNFPPRFSGLQFPNYSSELNVNALELDDSALYLCASSLALGLAGLAYEQYFGPGTRLTVT.

CDR3 in amino acids: CASSSRPRETQYF. The CDR3 DNA is TGTGCCAGCAGCTCCCGCCCCCGAGAGACCCAGTACTTC. The rearrangement uses TRBV7-6 and TRBJ2-5, with no clear D. Germline assignment: CDR1 SGHVS and CDR2 FNYEAQ. This CDR3 is 13 amino acids long. V lost 4 bases and J 4 bases, leaving 10 bases between the germline ends.

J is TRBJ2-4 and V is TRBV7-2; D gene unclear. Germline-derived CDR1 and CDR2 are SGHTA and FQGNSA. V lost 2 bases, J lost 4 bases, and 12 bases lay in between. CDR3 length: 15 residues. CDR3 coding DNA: TGTGCCAGCAGCTTATCTCGAGCTCAGAAAAACATTCAGTACTTC. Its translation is CASSLSRAQKNIQYF.

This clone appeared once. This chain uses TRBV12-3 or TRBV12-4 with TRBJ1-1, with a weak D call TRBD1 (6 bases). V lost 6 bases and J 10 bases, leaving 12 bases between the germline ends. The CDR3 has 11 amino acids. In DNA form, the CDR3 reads TGTGCCAGCAGGCACAGGGCGGGAGCTTTCTTT. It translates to CASRHRAGAFF.

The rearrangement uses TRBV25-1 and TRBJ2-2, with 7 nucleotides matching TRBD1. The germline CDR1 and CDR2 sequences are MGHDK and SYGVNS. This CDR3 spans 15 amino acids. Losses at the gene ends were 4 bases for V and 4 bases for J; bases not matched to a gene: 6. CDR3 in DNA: TGTGCCAGCAGTGCCCTCGGGACAGCCACCGGGGAGCTGTTTTTT. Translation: CASSALGTATGELFF.

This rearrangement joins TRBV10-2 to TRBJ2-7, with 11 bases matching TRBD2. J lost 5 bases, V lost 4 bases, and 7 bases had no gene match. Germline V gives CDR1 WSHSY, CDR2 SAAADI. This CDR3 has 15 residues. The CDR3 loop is CASSVTSGDRDEQYF. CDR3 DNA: TGCGCCAGCAGTGTGACTAGCGGGGATCGCGACGAGCAGTACTTC.

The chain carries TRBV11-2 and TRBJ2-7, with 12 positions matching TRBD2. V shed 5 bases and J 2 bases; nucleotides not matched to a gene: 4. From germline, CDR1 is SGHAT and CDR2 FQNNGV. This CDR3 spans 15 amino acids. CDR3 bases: TGTGCCAGCAGCACAACTAGCGGGGGGACCTACGAGCAGTACTTC. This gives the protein CASSTTSGGTYEQYF.

The CDR3 DNA reads as TGTGCCAGCAGTCCCCGGGGAGGGGGTGAAAAACTGTTTTTT. It codes for CASSPRGGGEKLFF. The rearrangement links TRBV28 to TRBJ1-4, with D perhaps matching TRBD1 (6 bases). This CDR3 region has 14 residues. Trimming removed 5 bases at V and 7 bases at J, with 14 bases between. Germline-derived CDR1 and CDR2 are MDHEN and SYDVKM.

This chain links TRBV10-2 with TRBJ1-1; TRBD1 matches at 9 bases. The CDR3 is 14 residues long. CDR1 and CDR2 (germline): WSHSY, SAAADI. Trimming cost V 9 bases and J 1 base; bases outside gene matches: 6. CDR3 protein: CASSGQGTNTEAFF. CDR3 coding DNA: TGCGCCAGTTCTGGACAGGGGACGAACACTGAAGCTTTCTTT.

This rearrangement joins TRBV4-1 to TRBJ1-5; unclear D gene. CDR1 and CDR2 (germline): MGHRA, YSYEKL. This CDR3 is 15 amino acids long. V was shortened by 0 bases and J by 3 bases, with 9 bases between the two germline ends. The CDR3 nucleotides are TGCGCCAGCAGCCAAGATGGCTTACTCAATCAGCCCCAGCATTTT. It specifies CASSQDGLLNQPQHF.

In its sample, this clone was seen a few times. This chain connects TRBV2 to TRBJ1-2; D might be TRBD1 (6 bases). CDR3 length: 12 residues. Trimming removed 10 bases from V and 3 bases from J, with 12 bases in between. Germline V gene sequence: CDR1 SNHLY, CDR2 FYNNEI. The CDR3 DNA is TGTGCCACCAACAGGGACTACTATGGCTACACCTTC. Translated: CATNRDYYGYTF.

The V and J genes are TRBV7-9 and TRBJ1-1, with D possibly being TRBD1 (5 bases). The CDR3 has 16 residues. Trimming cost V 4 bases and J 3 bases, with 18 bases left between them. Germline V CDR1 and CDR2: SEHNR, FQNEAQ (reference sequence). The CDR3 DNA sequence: TGTGCCAGCAGCTCACCGACGGGGGTCAGGGACACTGAAGCTTTCTTT. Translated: CASSSPTGVRDTEAFF.

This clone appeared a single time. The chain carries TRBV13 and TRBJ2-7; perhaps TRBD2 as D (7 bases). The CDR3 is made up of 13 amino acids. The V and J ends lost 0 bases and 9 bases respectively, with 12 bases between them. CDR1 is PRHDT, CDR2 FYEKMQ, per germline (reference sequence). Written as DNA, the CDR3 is TGTGCCAGCAGCTTAGGCGGGGGGCGCGTGCAGTACTTC. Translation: CASSLGGGRVQYF. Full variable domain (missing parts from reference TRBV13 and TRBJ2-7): AAGVIQSPRHLIKEKRETATLKCYPIPRHDTVYWYQQGPGQDPQFLISFYEKMQSDKGSIPDRFSAQQFSDYHSELNMSSLELGDSALYFCASSLGGGRVQYFGPGTRLTVT.

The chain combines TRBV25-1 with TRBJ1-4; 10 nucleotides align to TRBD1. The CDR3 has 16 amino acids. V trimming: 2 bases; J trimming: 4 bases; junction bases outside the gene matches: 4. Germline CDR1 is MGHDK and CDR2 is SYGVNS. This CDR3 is CASSELGQGGNEKLFF. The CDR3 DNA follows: TGTGCCAGCAGTGAACTTGGACAGGGGGGTAATGAAAAACTGTTTTTT. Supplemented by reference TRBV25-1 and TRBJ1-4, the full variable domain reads EADIYQTPRYLVIGTGKKITLECSQTMGHDKMYWYQQDPGMELHLIHYSYGVNSTEKGDLSSESTVSRIRTEHFPLTLESARPSHTSQYLCASSELGQGGNEKLFFGSGTQLSVL.

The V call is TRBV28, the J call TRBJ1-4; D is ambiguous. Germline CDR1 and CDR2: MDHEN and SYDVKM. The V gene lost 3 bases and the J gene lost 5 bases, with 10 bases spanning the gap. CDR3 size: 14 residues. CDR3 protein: CASSFHSDNEKLFF. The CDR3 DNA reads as TGTGCCAGCAGTTTCCACAGTGACAATGAAAAACTGTTTTTT.

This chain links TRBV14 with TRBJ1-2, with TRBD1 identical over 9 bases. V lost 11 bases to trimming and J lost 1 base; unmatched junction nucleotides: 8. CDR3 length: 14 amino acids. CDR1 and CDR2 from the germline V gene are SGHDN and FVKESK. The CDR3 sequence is CAGKGQGLNYGYTF. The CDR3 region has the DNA TGTGCCGGCAAAGGACAGGGGCTTAACTATGGCTACACCTTC.

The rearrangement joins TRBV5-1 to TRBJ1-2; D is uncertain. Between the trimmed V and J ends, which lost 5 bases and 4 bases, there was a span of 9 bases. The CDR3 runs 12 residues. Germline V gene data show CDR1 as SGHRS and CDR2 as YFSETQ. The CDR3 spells CASRGVSYGYTF. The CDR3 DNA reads TGCGCCAGCAGGGGAGTCTCCTATGGCTACACCTTC. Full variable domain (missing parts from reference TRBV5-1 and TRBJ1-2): KAGVTQTPRYLIKTRGQQVTLSCSPISGHRSVSWYQQTPGQGLQFLFEYFSETQRNKGNFPGRFSGRQFSNSRSEMNVSTLELGDSALYLCASRGVSYGYTFGSGTRLTVV.

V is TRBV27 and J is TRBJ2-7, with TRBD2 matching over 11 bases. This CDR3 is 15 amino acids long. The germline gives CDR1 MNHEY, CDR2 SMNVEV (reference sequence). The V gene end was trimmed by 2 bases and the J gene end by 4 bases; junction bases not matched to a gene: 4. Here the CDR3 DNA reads TGTGCCAGCAGTTTACTACTAGCGGGAGAATACGAGCAGTACTTC. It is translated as CASSLLLAGEYEQYF.

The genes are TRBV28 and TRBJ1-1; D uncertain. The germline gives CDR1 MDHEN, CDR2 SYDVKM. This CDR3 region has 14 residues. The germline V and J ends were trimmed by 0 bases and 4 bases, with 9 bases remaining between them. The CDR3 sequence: CASSLWGSFTEAFF. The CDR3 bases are TGTGCCAGCAGTTTATGGGGGTCATTCACTGAAGCTTTCTTT. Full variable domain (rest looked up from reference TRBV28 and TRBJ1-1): DVKVTQSSRYLVKRTGEKVFLECVQDMDHENMFWYRQDPGLGLRLIYFSYDVKMKEKGDIPEGYSVSREKKERFSLILESASTNQTSMYLCASSLWGSFTEAFFGQGTRLTVV.

DNA of the CDR3: TGTGCCAGCAGTCCCTGGGGGGCCAGGGATCAGCCCCAGCATTTT. Its protein is CASSPWGARDQPQHF. The rearrangement links TRBV27 to TRBJ1-5, with D maybe TRBD1 (6 bases). Germline V CDR1 and CDR2: MNHEY, SMNVEV (reference sequence). The CDR3 contains 15 residues. The V end was cut by 5 bases, the J end by 5 bases, with 16 bases between.

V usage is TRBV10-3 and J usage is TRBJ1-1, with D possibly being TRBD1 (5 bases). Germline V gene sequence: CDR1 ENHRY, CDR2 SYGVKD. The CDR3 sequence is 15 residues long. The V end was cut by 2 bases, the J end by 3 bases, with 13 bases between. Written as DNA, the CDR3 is TGTGCCATCAGTGAGCCGGCAGGGATGGACACTGAAGCTTTCTTT. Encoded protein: CAISEPAGMDTEAFF.

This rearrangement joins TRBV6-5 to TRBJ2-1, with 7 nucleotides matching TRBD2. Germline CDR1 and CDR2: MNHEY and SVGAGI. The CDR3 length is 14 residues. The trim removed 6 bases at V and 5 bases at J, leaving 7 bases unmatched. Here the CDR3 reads CASRSSGNHNEQFF. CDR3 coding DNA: TGTGCCAGCAGGTCAAGCGGGAACCACAATGAGCAGTTCTTC.

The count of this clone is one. In DNA form, the CDR3 reads TGTGCCAGCAGCTTAGATCTTGGACTATGGGCTTTCTTT. Residues: CASSLDLGLWAFF. The gene calls are TRBV11-2 and TRBJ1-1; D gene unclear. This CDR3 region has 13 residues. Trimming left V 0 bases short and J 11 bases short, with 13 bases between. Germline V lookup: CDR1 SGHAT, CDR2 FQNNGV.

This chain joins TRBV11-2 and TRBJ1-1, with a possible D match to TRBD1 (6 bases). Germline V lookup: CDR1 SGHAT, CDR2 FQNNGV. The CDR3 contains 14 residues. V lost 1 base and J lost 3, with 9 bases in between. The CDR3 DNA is TGTGCCAGCAGCTTAGCAGGGGAGGACACTGAAGCTTTCTTT. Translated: CASSLAGEDTEAFF.

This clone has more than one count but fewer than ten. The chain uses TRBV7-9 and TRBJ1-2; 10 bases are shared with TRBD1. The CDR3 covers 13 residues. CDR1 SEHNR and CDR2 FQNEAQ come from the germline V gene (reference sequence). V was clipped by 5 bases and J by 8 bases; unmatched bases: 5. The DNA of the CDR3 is TGTGCCAGCAGCCTAGGACAGGGGGGAGGCTACACCTTC. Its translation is CASSLGQGGGYTF.

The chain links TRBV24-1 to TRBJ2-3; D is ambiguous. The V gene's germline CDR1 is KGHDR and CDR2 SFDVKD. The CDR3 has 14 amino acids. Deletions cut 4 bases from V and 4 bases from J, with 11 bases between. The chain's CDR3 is CATSDPGVPDTQYF. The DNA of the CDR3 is TGTGCCACCAGTGACCCCGGAGTGCCAGATACGCAGTATTTT.

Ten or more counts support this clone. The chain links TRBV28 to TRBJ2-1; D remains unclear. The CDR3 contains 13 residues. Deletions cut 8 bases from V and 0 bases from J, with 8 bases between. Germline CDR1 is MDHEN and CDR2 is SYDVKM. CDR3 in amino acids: CASGSGSYNEQFF. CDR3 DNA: TGTGCCAGCGGTTCGGGCTCCTACAATGAGCAGTTCTTC.

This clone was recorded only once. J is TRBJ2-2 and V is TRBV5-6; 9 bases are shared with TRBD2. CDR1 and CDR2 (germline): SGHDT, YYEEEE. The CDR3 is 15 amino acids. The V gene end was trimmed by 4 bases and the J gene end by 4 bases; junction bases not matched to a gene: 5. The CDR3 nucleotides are TGTGCCAGCAGCATGATTAGCGGGGGCACCGGGGAGCTGTTTTTT. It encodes CASSMISGGTGELFF.

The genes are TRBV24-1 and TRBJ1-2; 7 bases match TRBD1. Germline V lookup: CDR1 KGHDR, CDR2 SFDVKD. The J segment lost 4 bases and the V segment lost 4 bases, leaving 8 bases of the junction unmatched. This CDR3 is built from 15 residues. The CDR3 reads CATSDYNRGSYGYTF. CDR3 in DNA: TGTGCCACCAGTGACTATAACAGGGGATCCTATGGCTACACCTTC.

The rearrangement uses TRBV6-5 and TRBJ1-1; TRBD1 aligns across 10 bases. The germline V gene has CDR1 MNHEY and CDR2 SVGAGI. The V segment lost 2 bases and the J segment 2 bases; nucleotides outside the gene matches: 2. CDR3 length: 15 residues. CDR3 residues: CASSYQTGGNTEAFF. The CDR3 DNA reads TGTGCCAGCAGTTACCAGACAGGGGGCAACACTGAAGCTTTCTTT.

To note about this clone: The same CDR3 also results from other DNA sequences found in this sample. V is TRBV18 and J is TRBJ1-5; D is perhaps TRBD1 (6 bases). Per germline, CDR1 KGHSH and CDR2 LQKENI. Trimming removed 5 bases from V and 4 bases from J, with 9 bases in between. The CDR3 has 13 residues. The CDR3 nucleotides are TGTGCCAGCTCAGTTCAGGGGAATCAGCCCCAGCATTTT. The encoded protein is CASSVQGNQPQHF.